Sequencing of this T cell receptor beta chain was carried out in a study of OX40 agonist ivuxolimab in advanced cancers. General study points: Which antigen the expanded peripheral T cells recognized is unknown.

Produced via immunoSEQ multiplex PCR; TCRdb's table is partial and in-frame only. The sample gives fewer than 100,000 clones, approximately 89% of which show up once; around 0.19% is in the top ten. Trimming took 2 bases from V and 2 from J, leaving 14 bases between them. The CDR3 loop spans 15 amino acids. In germline, CDR1 is SGHRS, CDR2 YFSETQ. Points on this clone: Its antigen is unknown.

The chain carries TRBV5-1 and TRBJ2-7; no definite D call. The material sequenced was CD4+ or CD8+ T cells sorted from blood, taken in a trial of the OX40 agonist ivuxolimab. This TCR was sampled from an adult with an advanced solid tumor such as melanoma, head and neck, liver or kidney cancer. The CDR3 coding sequence is TGCGCCAGCAGCTTAATATCCGCGGTTACCTACGAGCAGTACTTC. This codes for CASSLISAVTYEQYF.